Shown below are 3 T cell receptor beta chains from a single sample sequenced in a study of response to subunit inactivated influenza vaccine. TCRdb independently ran MiXCR on the RT-PCR reads; one entry per CDR3 protein. The sample lists 650,000 to 800,000 distinct CDR3 sequences, approximately 15% seen once, with roughly 6.4% in the top ten. The sample in question was PBMCs from blood, obtained around two weeks before vaccination. These receptor sequences come from a man over 45 who received an inactivated influenza vaccine.

This chain connects TRBV6-1 to TRBJ2-5; 8 nucleotides line up with TRBD2. Germline assignment: CDR1 MNHNS and CDR2 SASEGT. The CDR3 extends over 14 amino acids. V was clipped by 6 bases and J by 3 bases; unmatched bases: 6. Here the CDR3 reads CASSPLLAEETQYF. The CDR3, as DNA: TGTGCCAGCAGCCCGCTACTAGCGGAAGAGACCCAGTACTTC.

This chain links TRBV5-1 with TRBJ1-6; D is unresolved. Germline loops: CDR1 SGHRS, CDR2 YFSETQ. The CDR3 consists of 13 residues. Trimming left V 8 bases short and J 8 bases short, with 14 bases between. The CDR3 protein is CASAPSEDSPLHF. CDR3 nucleotide sequence: TGCGCCAGTGCCCCGTCCGAGGATTCACCCCTCCACTTT.

This clonotype was recorded a few times. This sequence joins TRBV20-1 and TRBJ2-2; 7 bases map to TRBD1. Germline loops: CDR1 DFQATT, CDR2 SNEGSKA (reference sequence). The ends lost 4 bases at V and 3 bases at J; junction bases unmatched: 2. The CDR3 has 13 residues. The CDR3 nucleotides read TGCAGTGCTATGGGACAGTACACCGGGGAGCTGTTTTTT. Its translation: CSAMGQYTGELFF.